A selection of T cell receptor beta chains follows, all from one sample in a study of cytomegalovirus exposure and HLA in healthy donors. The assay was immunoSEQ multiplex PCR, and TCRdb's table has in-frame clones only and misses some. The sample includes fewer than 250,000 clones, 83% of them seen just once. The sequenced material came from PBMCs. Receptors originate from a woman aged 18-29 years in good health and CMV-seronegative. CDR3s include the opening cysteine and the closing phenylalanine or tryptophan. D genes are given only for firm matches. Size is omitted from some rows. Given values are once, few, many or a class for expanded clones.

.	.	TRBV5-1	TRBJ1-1	CASSFGDTEAFF	TGCGCCAGCAGCTTTGGCGACACTGAAGCTTTCTTT
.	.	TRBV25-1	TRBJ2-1	CATQGWSEQFF	TGTGCCACCCAGGGATGGAGTGAGCAGTTCTTC
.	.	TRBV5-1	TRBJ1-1	CASSPGDSEGREAFF	TGCGCCAGCAGTCCGGGAGATTCCGAAGGTAGGGAAGCTTTCTTT
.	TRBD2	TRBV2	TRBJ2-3	CASRVGLAGVRTDTQYF	TGTGCCAGCAGGGTGGGACTAGCGGGAGTTCGCACAGATACGCAGTATTTT
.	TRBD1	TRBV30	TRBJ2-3	CAWSGDRGRSSDTQYF	TGTGCCTGGAGTGGAGACAGGGGGCGCTCTTCGGATACGCAGTATTTT
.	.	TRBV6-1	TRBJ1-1	CASSEYTEAFF	TGTGCCAGCAGTGAGTACACTGAAGCTTTCTTT
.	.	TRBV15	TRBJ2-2	CATSRSGQNTGELFF	TGTGCCACCAGCAGATCAGGGCAGAACACCGGGGAGCTGTTTTTT
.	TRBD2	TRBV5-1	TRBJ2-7	CASSLVLAGESEQYF	TGCGCCAGCAGCTTGGTCCTAGCGGGGGAGTCGGAGCAGTACTTC
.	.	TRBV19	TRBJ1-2	CASSDLPYGYTF	TGTGCCAGTAGTGACCTACCCTATGGCTACACCTTC
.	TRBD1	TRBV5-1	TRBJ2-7	CASSLGDSPYEQYF	TGCGCCAGCAGCTTGGGGGACAGCCCCTACGAGCAGTACTTC
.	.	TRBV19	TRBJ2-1	CASSINGPYNEQFF	TGTGCCAGTAGTATCAATGGACCTTACAATGAGCAGTTCTTC
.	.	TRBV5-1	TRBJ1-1	CASSLAGARGGTEAFF	TGCGCCAGCAGCTTGGCCGGGGCCCGAGGGGGCACTGAAGCTTTCTTT
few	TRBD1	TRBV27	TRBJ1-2	CASSETGGLYGYTF	TGTGCCAGCAGTGAGACAGGGGGCCTCTATGGCTACACCTTC
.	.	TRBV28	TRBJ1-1	CASSSLEGPWVEAFF	TGTGCCAGCAGTTCCCTGGAGGGGCCTTGGGTTGAAGCTTTCTTT
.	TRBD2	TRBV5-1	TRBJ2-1	CASSLTGTSGNEQFF	TGCGCCAGCAGCTTGACCGGGACTAGCGGCAATGAGCAGTTCTTC
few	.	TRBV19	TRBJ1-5	CASSRGGEPQHF	TGTGCCAGTTCCCGGGGGGGGGAGCCCCAGCATTTT
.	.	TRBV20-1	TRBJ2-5	CSLLRGETQYF	TGCAGCCTCTTGCGTGGGGAGACCCAGTACTTC
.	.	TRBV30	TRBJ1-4	CAWSLAQINEKLFF	TGTGCCTGGAGTTTGGCACAGATTAATGAAAAACTGTTTTTT
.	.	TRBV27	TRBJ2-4	CASSKADGAKNIQYF	TGTGCCAGCAGTAAGGCGGATGGCGCCAAAAACATTCAGTACTTC
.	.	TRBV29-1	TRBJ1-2	CSVDKRNYGYTF	TGCAGCGTTGATAAGCGTAACTATGGCTACACCTTC
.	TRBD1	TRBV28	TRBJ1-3	CASSPATGAGNTIYF	TGTGCCAGCAGTCCCGCAACAGGGGCCGGAAACACCATATATTTT
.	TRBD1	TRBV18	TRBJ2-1	CASSPLPTDRYNEQFF	TGTGCCAGCTCACCTCTCCCAACGGACAGGTACAATGAGCAGTTCTTC